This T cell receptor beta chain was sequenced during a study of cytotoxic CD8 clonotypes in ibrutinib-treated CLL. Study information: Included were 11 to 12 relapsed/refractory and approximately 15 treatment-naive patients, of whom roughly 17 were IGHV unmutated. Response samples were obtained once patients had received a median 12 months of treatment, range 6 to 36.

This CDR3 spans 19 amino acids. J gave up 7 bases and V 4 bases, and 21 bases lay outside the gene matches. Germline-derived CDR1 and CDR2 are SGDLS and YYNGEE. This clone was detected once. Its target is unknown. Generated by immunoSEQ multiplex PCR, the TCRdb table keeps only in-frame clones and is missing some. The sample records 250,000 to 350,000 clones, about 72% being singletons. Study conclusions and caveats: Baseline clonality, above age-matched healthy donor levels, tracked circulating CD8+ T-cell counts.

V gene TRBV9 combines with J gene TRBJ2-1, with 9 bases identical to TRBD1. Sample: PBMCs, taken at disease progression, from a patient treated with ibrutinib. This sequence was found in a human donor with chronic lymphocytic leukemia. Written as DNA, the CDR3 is TGTGCCAGCAGCCTAAGACAGGGGGAACAGCGGGACAATTGGAATGAGCAGTTCTTC. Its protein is CASSLRQGEQRDNWNEQFF.